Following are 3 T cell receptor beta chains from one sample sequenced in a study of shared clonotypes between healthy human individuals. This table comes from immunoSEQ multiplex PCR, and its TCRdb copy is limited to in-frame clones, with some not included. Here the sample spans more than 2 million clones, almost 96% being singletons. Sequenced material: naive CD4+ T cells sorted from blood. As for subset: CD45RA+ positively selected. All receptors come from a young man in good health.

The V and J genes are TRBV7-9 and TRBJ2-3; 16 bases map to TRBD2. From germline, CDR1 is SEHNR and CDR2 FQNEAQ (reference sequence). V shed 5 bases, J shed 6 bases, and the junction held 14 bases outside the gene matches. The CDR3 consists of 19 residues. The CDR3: CASSPNRGLAGGLLDTQYF. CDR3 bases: TGTGCCAGCAGCCCCAACAGGGGACTAGCGGGGGGGCTGCTGGATACGCAGTATTTT.

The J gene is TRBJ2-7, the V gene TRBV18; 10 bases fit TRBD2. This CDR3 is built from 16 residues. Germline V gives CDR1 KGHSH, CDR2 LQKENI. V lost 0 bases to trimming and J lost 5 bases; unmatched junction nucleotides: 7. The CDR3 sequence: CASSPPTLAGVHEQYF. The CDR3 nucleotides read TGTGCCAGCTCACCACCGACGCTAGCGGGAGTTCACGAGCAGTACTTC.

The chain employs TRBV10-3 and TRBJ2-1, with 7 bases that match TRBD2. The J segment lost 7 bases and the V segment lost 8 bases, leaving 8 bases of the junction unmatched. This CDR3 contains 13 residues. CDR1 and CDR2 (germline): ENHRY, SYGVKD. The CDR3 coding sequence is TGTGCCATCGCTTCGGGAGGCTCAAATGAGCAGTTCTTC. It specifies CAIASGGSNEQFF.